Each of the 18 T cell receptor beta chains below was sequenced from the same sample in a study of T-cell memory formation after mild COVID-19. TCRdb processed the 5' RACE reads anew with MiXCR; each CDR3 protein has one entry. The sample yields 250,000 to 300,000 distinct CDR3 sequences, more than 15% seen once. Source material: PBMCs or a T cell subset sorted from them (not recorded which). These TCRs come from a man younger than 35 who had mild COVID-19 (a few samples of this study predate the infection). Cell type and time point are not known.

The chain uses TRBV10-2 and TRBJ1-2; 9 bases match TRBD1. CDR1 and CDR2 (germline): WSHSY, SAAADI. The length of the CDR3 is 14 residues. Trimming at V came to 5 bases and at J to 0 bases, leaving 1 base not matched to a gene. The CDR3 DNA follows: TGCGCCAGCAGTAGGGACAGGGCTAACTATGGCTACACCTTC. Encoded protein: CASSRDRANYGYTF.

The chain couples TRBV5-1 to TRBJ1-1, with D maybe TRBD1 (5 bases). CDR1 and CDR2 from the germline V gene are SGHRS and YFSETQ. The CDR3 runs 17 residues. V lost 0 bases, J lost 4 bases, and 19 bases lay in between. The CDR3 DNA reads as TGCGCCAGCAGCTTGGACCCGGGAAACTTTGGGGCCACTGAAGCTTTCTTT. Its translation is CASSLDPGNFGATEAFF.

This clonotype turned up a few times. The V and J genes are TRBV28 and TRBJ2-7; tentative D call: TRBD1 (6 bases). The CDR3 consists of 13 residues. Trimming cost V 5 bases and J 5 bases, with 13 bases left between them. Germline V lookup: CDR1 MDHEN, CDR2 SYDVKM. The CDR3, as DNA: TGTGCCAGCAGTGCAAGCAGGGGCGACGAGCAGTACGTC. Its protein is CASSASRGDEQYV.

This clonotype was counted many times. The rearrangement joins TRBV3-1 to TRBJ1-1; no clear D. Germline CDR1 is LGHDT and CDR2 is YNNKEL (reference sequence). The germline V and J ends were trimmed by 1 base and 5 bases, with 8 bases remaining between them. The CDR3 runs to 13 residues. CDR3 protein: CASSQAGGTEAFF. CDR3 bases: TGTGCCAGCAGCCAAGCGGGTGGTACTGAAGCTTTCTTT.

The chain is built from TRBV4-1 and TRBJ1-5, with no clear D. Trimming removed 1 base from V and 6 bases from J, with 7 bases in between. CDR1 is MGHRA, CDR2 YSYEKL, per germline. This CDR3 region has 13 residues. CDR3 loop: CASSQGPGQPQHF. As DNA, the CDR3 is TGCGCCAGCAGCCAAGGCCCGGGTCAGCCCCAGCATTTT.

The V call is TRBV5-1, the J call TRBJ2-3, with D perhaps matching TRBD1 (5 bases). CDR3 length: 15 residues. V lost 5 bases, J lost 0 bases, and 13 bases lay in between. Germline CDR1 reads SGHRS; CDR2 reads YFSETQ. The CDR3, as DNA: TGCGCCAGCAGGGCTGTGGACAAAAGCACAGATACGCAGTATTTT. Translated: CASRAVDKSTDTQYF.

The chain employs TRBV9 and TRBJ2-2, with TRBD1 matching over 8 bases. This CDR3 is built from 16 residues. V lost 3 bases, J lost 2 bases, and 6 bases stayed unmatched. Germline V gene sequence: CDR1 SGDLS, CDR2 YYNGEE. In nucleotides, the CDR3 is TGTGCCAGCAGCGCCCGGGACAGGCTTAACACCGGGGAGCTGTTTTTT. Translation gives CASSARDRLNTGELFF.

Here the CDR3 DNA reads TGTGCCAGCAGTGAGGGTGGGGCCAACGTCCTGACTTTC. The encoded protein is CASSEGGANVLTF. This chain joins TRBV25-1 and TRBJ2-6; no reliable D call. Germline V gene data show CDR1 as MGHDK and CDR2 as SYGVNS. V lost 3 bases and J 3 bases, leaving 3 bases between the germline ends. CDR3 length: 13 amino acids.

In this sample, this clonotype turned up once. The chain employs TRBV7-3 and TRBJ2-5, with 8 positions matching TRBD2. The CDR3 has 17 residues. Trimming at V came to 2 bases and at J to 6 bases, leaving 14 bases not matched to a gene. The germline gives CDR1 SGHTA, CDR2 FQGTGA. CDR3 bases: TGTGCCAGCAGCTTAGCGCCCGGAATAGCGGGGCGGCAGACCCAGTACTTC. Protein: CASSLAPGIAGRQTQYF.

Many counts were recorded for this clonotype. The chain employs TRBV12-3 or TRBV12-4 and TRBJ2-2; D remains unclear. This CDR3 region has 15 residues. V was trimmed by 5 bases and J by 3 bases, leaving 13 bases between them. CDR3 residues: CASSPARDYTGELFF. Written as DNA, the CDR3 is TGTGCCAGCAGTCCGGCTCGAGATTACACCGGGGAGCTGTTTTTT.

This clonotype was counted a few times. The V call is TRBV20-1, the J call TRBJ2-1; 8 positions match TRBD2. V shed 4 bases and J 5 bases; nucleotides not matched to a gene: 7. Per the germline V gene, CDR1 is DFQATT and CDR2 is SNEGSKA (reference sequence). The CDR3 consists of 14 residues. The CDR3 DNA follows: TGCAGTGCTACCCGGGGGGGGCTAAACAATGAGCAGTTCTTC. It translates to CSATRGGLNNEQFF.

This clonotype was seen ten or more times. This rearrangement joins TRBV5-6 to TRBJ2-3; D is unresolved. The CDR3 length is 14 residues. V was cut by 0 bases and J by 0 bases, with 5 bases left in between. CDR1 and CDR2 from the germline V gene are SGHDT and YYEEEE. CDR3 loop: CASSLVVSTDTQYF. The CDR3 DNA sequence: TGTGCCAGCAGCTTGGTAGTCAGCACAGATACGCAGTATTTT.

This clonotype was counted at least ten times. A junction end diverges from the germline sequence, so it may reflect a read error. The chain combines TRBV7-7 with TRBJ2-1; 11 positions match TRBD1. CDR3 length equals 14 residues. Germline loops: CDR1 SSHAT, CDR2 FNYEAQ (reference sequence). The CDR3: CASSLGTGGNEQFF. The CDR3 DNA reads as TGTGCTAGCAGCTTAGGGACAGGGGGCAATGAGCAGTTCTTC.

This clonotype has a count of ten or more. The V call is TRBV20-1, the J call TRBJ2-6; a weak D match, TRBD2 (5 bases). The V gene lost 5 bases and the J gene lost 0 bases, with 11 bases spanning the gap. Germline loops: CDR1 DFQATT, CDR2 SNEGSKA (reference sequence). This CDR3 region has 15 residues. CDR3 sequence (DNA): TGCAGTGCTGATGGAGGCTTCTCTGGGGCCAACGTCCTGACTTTC. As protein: CSADGGFSGANVLTF.

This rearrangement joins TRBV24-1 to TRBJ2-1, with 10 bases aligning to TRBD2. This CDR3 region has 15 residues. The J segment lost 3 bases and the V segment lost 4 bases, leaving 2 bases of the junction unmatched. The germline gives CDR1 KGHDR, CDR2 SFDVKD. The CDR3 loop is CATSEAGGLYNEQFF. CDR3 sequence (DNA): TGTGCCACCAGTGAAGCGGGGGGGCTCTACAATGAGCAGTTCTTC.

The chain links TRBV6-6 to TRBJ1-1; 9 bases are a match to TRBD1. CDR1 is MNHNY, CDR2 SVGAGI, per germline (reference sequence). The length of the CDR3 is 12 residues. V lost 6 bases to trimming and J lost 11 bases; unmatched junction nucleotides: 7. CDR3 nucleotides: TGTGCCAGCAGCATCGACAGGGGGAAGGCTTTCTTT. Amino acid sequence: CASSIDRGKAFF.

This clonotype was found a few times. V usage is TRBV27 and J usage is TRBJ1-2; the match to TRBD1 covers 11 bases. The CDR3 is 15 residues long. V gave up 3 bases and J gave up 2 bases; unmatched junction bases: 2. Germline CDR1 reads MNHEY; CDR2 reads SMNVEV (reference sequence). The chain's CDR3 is CASSFRDRGNYGYTF. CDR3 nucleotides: TGTGCCAGCAGTTTTCGGGACAGGGGGAACTATGGCTACACCTTC.

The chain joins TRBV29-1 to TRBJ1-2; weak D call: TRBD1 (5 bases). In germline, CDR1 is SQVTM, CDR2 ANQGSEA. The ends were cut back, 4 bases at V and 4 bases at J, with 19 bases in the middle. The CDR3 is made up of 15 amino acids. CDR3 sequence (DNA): TGCAGCGTTGTTCCTCGGGACGGAGAGACCTATGGCTACACCTTC. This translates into CSVVPRDGETYGYTF. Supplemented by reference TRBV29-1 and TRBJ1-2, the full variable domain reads SAVISQKPSRDICQRGTSLTIQCQVDSQVTMMFWYRQQPGQSLTLIATANQGSEATYESGFVIDKFPISRPNLTFSTLTVSNMSPEDSSIYLCSVVPRDGETYGYTFGSGTRLTVV.